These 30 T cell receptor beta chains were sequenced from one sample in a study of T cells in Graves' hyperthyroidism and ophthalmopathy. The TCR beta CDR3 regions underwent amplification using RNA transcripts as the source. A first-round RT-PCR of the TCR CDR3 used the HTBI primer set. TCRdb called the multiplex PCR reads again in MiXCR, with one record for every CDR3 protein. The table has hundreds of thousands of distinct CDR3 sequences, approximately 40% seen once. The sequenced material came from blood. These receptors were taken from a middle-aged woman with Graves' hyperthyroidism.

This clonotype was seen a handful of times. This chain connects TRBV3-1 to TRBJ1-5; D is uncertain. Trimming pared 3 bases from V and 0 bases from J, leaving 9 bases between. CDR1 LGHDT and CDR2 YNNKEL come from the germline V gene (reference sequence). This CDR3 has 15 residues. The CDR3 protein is CASSQGVNSNQPQHF. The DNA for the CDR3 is TGTGCCAGCAGCCAGGGAGTAAATAGCAATCAGCCCCAGCATTTT.

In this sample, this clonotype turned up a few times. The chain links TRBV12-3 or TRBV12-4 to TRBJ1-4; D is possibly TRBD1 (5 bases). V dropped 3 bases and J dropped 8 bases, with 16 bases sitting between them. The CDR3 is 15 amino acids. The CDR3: CASSFGGAADEKLFF. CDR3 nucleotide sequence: TGTGCCAGCAGTTTTGGGGGAGCGGCTGACGAAAAACTGTTTTTT.

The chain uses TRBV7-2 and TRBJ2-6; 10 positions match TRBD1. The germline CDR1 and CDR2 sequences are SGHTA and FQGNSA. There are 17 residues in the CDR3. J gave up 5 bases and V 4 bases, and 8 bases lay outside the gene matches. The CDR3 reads CASSYRGQGIRANVLTF. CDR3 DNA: TGTGCCAGCAGCTACCGGGGACAGGGGATTCGGGCCAACGTCCTGACTTTC.

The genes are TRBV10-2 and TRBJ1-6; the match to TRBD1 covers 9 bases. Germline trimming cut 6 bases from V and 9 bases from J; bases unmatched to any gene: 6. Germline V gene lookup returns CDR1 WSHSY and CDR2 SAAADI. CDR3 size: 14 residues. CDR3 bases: TGCGCCAGCAGGGAACAGGGGGCTGGTTCACCCCTCCACTTT. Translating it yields CASREQGAGSPLHF.

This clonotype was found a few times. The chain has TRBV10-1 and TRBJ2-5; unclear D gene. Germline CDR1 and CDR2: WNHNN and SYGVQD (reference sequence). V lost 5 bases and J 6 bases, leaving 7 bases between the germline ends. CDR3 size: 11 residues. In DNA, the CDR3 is TGCGCCAGCAGTAACGGCCAGACCCAGTACTTC. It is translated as CASSNGQTQYF.

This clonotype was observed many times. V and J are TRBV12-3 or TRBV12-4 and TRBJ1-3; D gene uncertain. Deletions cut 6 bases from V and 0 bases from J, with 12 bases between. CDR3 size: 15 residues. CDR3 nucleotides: TGTGCCAGCAGGCGGACGGGAAGCTCTGGAAACACCATATATTTT. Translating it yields CASRRTGSSGNTIYF.

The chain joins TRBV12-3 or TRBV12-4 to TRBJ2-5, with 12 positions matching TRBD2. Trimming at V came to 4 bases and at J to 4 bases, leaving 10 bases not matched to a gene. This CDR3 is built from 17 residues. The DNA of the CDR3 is TGTGCCAGCAGTTCGCTAGCGGGGGGGCCGAGAGGAGAGACCCAGTACTTC. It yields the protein CASSSLAGGPRGETQYF.

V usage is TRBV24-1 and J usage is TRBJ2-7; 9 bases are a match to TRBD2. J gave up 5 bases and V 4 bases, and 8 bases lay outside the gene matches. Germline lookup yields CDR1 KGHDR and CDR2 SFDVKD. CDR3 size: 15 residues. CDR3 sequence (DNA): TGTGCCACCAGTGAGGTGGCGGGAGGGCCCCACGAGCAGTACTTC. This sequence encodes CATSEVAGGPHEQYF.

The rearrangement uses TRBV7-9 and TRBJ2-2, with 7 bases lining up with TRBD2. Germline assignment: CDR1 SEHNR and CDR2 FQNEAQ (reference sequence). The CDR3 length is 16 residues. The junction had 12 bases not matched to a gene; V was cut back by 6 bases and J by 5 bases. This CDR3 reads CASSYSAGAVTGELFF. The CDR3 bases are TGTGCCAGCAGTTACTCGGCGGGAGCCGTAACCGGGGAGCTGTTTTTT.

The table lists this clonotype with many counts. The CDR3 DNA is TGTGCCAGCACATTCCGGTCCCGCGAGACCCAGTACTTC. Translated, it gives CASTFRSRETQYF. The V gene is TRBV12-3 or TRBV12-4, the J gene TRBJ2-5; no definite D call. Deletions cut 7 bases from V and 5 bases from J, with 14 bases between. The CDR3 contains 13 residues.

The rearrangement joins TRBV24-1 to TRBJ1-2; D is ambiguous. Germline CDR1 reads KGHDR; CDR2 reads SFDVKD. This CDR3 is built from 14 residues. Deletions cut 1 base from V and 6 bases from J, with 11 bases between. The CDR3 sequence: CATSDFEENHGYTF. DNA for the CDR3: TGTGCCACCAGTGATTTTGAGGAGAACCATGGCTACACCTTC.

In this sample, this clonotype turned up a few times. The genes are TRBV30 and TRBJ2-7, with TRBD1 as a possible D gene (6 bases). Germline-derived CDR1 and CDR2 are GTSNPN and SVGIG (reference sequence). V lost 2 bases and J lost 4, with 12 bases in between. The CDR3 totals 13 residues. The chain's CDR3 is CAWSPGQAYEQYF. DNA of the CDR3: TGTGCCTGGAGTCCGGGACAAGCATACGAGCAGTACTTC.

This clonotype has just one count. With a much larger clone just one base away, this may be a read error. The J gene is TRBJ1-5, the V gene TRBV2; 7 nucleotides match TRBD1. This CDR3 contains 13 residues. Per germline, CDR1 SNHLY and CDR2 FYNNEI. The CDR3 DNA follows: TGTGCCGGCAGGCCGGGACAGTATCAGCCCCAGCATTTT. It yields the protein CAGRPGQYQPQHF.

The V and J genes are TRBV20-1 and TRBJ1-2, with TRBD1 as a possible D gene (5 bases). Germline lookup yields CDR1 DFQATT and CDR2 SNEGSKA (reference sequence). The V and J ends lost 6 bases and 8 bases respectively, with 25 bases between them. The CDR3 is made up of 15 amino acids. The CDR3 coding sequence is TGCAGTGCCCAATCCTACTACGGGGGGGAAGGCGGCTACACCTTC. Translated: CSAQSYYGGEGGYTF.

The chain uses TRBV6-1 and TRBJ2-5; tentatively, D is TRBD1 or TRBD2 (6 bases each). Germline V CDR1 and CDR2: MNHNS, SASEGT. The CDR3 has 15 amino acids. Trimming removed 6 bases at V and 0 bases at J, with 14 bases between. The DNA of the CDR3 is TGTGCCAGCAGAAGGAGGGACAACTACCAAGAGACCCAGTACTTC. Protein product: CASRRRDNYQETQYF.

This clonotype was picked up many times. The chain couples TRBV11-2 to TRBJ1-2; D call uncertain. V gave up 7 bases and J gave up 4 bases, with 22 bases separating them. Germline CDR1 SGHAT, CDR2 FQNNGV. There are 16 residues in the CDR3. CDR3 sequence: CASTQHPRSELYGYTF. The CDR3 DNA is TGTGCCAGCACACAGCACCCTCGTTCGGAACTCTATGGCTACACCTTC. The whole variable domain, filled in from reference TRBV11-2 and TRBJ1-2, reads EAGVAQSPRYKIIEKRQSVAFWCNPISGHATLYWYQQILGQGPKLLIQFQNNGVVDDSQLPKDRFSAERLKGVDSTLKIQPAKLEDSAVYLCASTQHPRSELYGYTFGSGTRLTVV.

CDR3 in DNA: TGCGCCAGCAGTGAACGAGCGGGAGTAGAGACCCAGTACTTC. Protein product: CASSERAGVETQYF. The gene calls are TRBV10-1 and TRBJ2-5, with 8 bases aligning to TRBD2. Trimming took 3 bases from V and 4 from J; bases not matched to a gene: 4. CDR3 size: 14 residues. CDR1 is WNHNN and CDR2 is SYGVQD in the germline V gene (reference sequence).

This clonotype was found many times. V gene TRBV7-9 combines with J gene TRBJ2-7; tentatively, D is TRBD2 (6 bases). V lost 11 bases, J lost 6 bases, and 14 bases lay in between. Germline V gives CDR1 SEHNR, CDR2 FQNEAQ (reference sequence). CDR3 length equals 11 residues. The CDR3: CAQAGQGEQYF. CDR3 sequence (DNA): TGTGCCCAAGCGGGCCAAGGCGAGCAGTACTTC.

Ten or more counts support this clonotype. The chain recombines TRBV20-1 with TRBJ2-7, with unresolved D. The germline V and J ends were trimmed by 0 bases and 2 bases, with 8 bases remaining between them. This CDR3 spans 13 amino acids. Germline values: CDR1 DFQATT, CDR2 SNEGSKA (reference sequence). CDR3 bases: TGCAGTGCTAGAGAAGGAGAGGCCTACGAGCAGTACTTC. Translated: CSAREGEAYEQYF.

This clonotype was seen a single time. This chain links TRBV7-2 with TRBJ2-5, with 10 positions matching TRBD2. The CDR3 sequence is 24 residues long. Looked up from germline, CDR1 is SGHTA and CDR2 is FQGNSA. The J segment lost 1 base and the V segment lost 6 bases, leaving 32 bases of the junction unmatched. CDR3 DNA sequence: TGTGCCAGCAGTCGACACCTCCGGGACTCCCCAGGGGACGAGACTAGCGGGTTCCAAGAGACCCAGTACTTC. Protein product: CASSRHLRDSPGDETSGFQETQYF. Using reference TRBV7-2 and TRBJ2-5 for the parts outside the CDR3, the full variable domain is GAGVSQSPSNKVTEKGKDVELRCDPISGHTALYWYRQSLGQGLEFLIYFQGNSAPDKSGLPSDRFSAERTGGSVSTLTIQRTQQEDSAVYLCASSRHLRDSPGDETSGFQETQYFGPGTRLLVL.

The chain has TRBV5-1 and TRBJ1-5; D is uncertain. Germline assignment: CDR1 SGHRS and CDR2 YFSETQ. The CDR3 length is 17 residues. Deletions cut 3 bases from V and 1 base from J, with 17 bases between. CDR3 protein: CASSSHRVLLSNQPQHF. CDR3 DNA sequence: TGCGCCAGCAGCTCACACCGGGTCCTCCTCAGCAATCAGCCCCAGCATTTT.

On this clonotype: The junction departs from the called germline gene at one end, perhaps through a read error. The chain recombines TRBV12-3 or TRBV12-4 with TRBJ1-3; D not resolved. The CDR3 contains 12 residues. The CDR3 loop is CVSSVGGNTIYF. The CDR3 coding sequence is TGTGTCAGCAGCGTGGGCGGAAACACCATATATTTT.

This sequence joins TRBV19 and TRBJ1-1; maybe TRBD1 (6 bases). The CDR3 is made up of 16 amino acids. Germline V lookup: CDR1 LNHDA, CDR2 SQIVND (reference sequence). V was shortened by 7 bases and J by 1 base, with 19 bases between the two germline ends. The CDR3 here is CASTSPPTGENTEAFF. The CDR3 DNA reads TGTGCCAGTACCTCGCCCCCGACAGGAGAGAACACTGAAGCTTTCTTT.

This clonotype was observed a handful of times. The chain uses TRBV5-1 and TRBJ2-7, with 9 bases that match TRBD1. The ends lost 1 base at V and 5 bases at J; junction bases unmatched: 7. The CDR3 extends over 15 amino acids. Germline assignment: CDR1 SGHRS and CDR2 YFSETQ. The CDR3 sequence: CASSLSGTGRDEQYF. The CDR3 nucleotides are TGCGCCAGCAGCTTGTCCGGGACAGGGAGGGACGAGCAGTACTTC.

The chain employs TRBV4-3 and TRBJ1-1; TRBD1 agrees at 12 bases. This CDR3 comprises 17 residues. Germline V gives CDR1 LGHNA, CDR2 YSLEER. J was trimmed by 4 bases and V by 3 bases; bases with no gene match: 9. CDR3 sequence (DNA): TGCGCCAGCAGCCAGGACCGGGACAGGGGGCTTAGCACTGAAGCTTTCTTT. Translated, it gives CASSQDRDRGLSTEAFF.

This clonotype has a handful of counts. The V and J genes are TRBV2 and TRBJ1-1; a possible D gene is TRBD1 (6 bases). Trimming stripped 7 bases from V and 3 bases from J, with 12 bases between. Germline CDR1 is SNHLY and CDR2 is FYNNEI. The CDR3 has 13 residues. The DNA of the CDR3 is TGTGCCAGCACCTGGACAGATTACACTGAAGCTTTCTTT. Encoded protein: CASTWTDYTEAFF.

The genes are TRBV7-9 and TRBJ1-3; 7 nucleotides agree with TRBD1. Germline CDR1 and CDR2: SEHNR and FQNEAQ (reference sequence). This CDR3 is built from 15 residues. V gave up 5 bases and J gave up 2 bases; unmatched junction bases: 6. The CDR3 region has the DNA TGTGCCAGCAGCATGGACAGGCTCCCTGGAAACACCATATATTTT. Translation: CASSMDRLPGNTIYF.

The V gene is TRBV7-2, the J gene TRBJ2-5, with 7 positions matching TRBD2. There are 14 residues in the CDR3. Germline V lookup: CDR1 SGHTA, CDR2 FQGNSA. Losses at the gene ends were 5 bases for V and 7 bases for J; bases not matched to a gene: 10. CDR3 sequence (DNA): TGTGCCAGCAGCCCCCTGGGGGGGGGGGTGACCCAGTACTTC. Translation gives CASSPLGGGVTQYF.

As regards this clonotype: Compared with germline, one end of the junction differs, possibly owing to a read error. Here the CDR3 DNA reads TGTGCCAGCAGTTACTTTCTCCCACGATCGTCCTACGAGCAGTACTTC. It encodes CASSYFLPRSSYEQYF. The chain couples TRBV10-3 to TRBJ2-7; D is uncertain. CDR3 length: 16 amino acids. Germline lookup yields CDR1 ENHRY and CDR2 SYGVKD.

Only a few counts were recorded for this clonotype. The CDR3 reads CASTLRGHAGELFF. DNA for the CDR3: TGTGCCAGCACCCTTAGAGGACATGCCGGGGAGCTGTTTTTT. The chain uses TRBV11-3 and TRBJ2-2; weak D call: TRBD1 (5 bases). The germline CDR1 and CDR2 sequences are SGHNT and YENEEA. CDR3 size: 14 residues. V lost 7 bases to trimming and J lost 6 bases, with 15 bases between them.